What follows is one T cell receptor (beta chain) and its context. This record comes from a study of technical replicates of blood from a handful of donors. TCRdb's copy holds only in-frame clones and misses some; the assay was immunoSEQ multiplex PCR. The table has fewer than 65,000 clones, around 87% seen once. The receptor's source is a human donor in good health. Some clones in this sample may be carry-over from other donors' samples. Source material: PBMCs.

The CDR3 DNA sequence: TGTGCCAGCAGCCCAGGGATAACTTACGAGCAGTACTTC. Translated: CASSPGITYEQYF. The V gene is TRBV9, the J gene TRBJ2-7; tentatively, D is TRBD1 (5 bases). Germline assignment: CDR1 SGDLS and CDR2 YYNGEE. This CDR3 is built from 13 residues. The V gene lost 4 bases and the J gene lost 4 bases, with 12 bases spanning the gap.